This T cell receptor beta chain was captured by sequencing in a study of T cell repertoires in cytomegalovirus infection. Across the whole study: Signatures in public TCR beta sequences pointed to both CMV infection and matching HLA type. General study results and limits: Carriage of CMV together with the relevant HLA was identifiable through cumulative public TCR beta family frequency.

Via MiXCR, TCRdb re-called the reads, giving one row per CDR3 protein. The sample contains hundreds of thousands of distinct CDR3 sequences, around a sixth of which appear only once. Ten or more counts support this clonotype. The antigen is not known. The TCR sequence derives from a human donor in good health (CMV status not recorded). Some clones in this sample may be carry-over from other donors' samples. What was sequenced was PBMCs.

In DNA, the CDR3 is TGTGCCAGCAGTTCCCTTGGGGGGGGCTCCTACAATGAGCAGTTCTTC. This sequence encodes CASSSLGGGSYNEQFF. The chain uses TRBV28 and TRBJ2-1; 7 bases align to TRBD2. This CDR3 has 16 residues. From germline, CDR1 is MDHEN and CDR2 SYDVKM. V lost 4 bases to trimming and J lost 0 bases; unmatched junction nucleotides: 6.